This T cell receptor (beta chain) was sequenced in a study of blood T cell repertoires in COVID-19. Overall study: Acute and convalescent COVID-19 samples came from the United States, Italy and Spain.

All enrollees were about 18 to 89 years old and from under 25 US areas. Cohort 3 recovery required two negative PCRs, clearance, or symptom resolution. With respect to this clone: This sample includes further DNA sequences coding for the same CDR3.

As handled by the study authors: Amplifying reference gene primers gave estimates of nucleated cell counts. Clones were sequenced by immunoSEQ multiplex PCR, and TCRdb holds only the in-frame ones, with some missing. V and J calls and clone size come straight from that table; D and trimming were deduced from the DNA. Here the sample spans approximately 260,000 clones, about nine tenths being singletons. The sequencing input was PBMCs or T cells enriched from blood (not recorded which). The TCR was taken from a woman aged 18 to 35 who had recovered from COVID-19.

DNA for the CDR3: TGTGCCAGCTCACCGGGACAAAACTATGGCTACACCTTC. Its protein is CASSPGQNYGYTF. The J gene is TRBJ1-2, the V gene TRBV18; D may be TRBD1 (6 bases). Trimming shortened V by 3 bases and J by 2 bases, and 7 bases separated the two germline ends. Germline V gene data show CDR1 as KGHSH and CDR2 as LQKENI. The CDR3 length is 13 residues.